The clone carrying this T cell receptor beta chain was detected once. The antigen is undetermined. Germline V gene lookup returns CDR1 LNHNV and CDR2 YYDKDF (reference sequence). This CDR3 is built from 13 residues. V gave up 0 bases and J gave up 8 bases, with 8 bases separating them. TCRdb itself ran the reads through MiXCR, one entry per CDR3 protein. The repertoire consists of about 59,000 distinct CDR3 sequences, with 62% occurring once and the leading ten covering 1.5% to 2%. These data come from a study of type 1 regulatory T cells. General study points: Type 1 regulatory T cells had a more restricted TCR repertoire than non-type 1 regulatory T cells.

The sequence came from a human donor in good health. The sequenced material came from cultured non-Tr1 T cells, either the whole culture or a sorted T cell fraction (not recorded which). This rearrangement joins TRBV15 to TRBJ1-3; no definite D call. The CDR3 here is CATSRDGVDTIYF. The CDR3 nucleotides are TGTGCCACCAGCAGAGATGGTGTAGACACCATATATTTT.